The 20 T cell receptor beta chains given below trace back to one sample, sequenced in a study of shared T cell receptors in the human thymus. Assay: immunoSEQ multiplex PCR; the TCRdb copy retains only in-frame clones and omits some. The data show under 450,000 clones, with 85% to 95% seen just once and roughly 0.02% held by the top ten. The sequenced sample was thymocytes. All receptors come from a human donor.

This chain joins TRBV4-1 and TRBJ2-3; perhaps TRBD2 as D (6 bases). In germline, CDR1 is MGHRA, CDR2 YSYEKL. The CDR3 runs 19 residues. V was trimmed by 4 bases and J by 1 base, leaving 24 bases between them. The CDR3, as DNA: TGCGCCAGCAGCCCGTACCTCCTCAGCGGGCACCACTGCACAGATACGCAGTATTTT. Protein sequence: CASSPYLLSGHHCTDTQYF.

The J gene is TRBJ2-1, the V gene TRBV19; TRBD1 might be the D (6 bases). Trimming took off 5 bases at V and 4 bases at J, with 18 bases between the two ends. Germline values: CDR1 LNHDA, CDR2 SQIVND (reference sequence). This CDR3 has 16 residues. The DNA of the CDR3 is TGTGCCAGTAGTCCCCAGACAGGCCCACTTTACAATGAGCAGTTCTTC. Encoded protein: CASSPQTGPLYNEQFF.

The chain combines TRBV28 with TRBJ2-3, with D perhaps matching TRBD1 (5 bases). There are 16 residues in the CDR3. The V end lost 4 bases, the J end lost 0 bases, and 14 bases lay between the germline ends. CDR1 and CDR2 (germline): MDHEN, SYDVKM. The CDR3: CASSSNKGASTDTQYF. In DNA, the CDR3 is TGTGCCAGCAGTTCCAACAAAGGGGCTAGCACAGATACGCAGTATTTT.

The CDR3 region has the DNA TGTGCCATCAGCCAGGACAGGGGCAATCAGCCCCAGCATTTT. It specifies CAISQDRGNQPQHF. The rearrangement links TRBV10-3 to TRBJ1-5, with 8 positions matching TRBD1. Germline CDR1 reads ENHRY; CDR2 reads SYGVKD. The CDR3 runs to 14 residues. V shed 6 bases, J shed 2 bases, and the junction held 3 bases outside the gene matches.

This clone was seen just once. The chain couples TRBV7-2 to TRBJ2-7; no clear D gene. The CDR3 is 17 residues long. Germline assignment: CDR1 SGHTA and CDR2 FQGNSA. Trimming took off 4 bases at V and 4 bases at J, with 23 bases between the two ends. CDR3 loop: CASSSYSSPSPVYEQYF. In DNA, the CDR3 is TGTGCCAGCAGCTCCTATTCCAGTCCCAGTCCGGTTTACGAGCAGTACTTC.

The gene calls are TRBV7-2 and TRBJ2-3; D may be TRBD1 (5 bases). V lost 1 base, J lost 2 bases, and 22 bases lay in between. This CDR3 region has 19 residues. Germline V gene data show CDR1 as SGHTA and CDR2 as FQGNSA. The CDR3 here is CASSLDGLGEIHYTDTQYF. Here the CDR3 DNA reads TGTGCCAGCAGCTTAGACGGCTTAGGGGAAATTCACTACACAGATACGCAGTATTTT. The full variable domain, in which reference TRBV7-2 and TRBJ2-3 provide the parts outside the CDR3, is GAGVSQSPSNKVTEKGKDVELRCDPISGHTALYWYRQSLGQGLEFLIYFQGNSAPDKSGLPSDRFSAERTGGSVSTLTIQRTQQEDSAVYLCASSLDGLGEIHYTDTQYFGPGTRLTVL.

This chain joins TRBV4-1 and TRBJ2-2; 10 bases are shared with TRBD2. The CDR3 is 17 amino acids. J lost 4 bases, V lost 5 bases, and 10 bases had no gene match. CDR1 MGHRA and CDR2 YSYEKL come from the germline V gene. Written as DNA, the CDR3 is TGCGCCAGCAGCTTCCGCAAGCGGGAGGGATTCACCGGGGAGCTGTTTTTT. Protein product: CASSFRKREGFTGELFF.

Written as DNA, the CDR3 is TGTGCCAGCAGCTTGGCGGGGGCGGATGGCTACACCTTC. This codes for CASSLAGADGYTF. This rearrangement joins TRBV5-4 to TRBJ1-2; D may be TRBD1 (6 bases). V gave up 0 bases and J gave up 6 bases, with 9 bases separating them. The CDR3 contains 13 residues. Looked up from germline, CDR1 is SGHNT and CDR2 is YYREEE (reference sequence).

This clone has a single count. The CDR3 DNA follows: TGTGCCAGCAGCTTAAGAGGACAGGGGGCGCGAGAGACCCAGTACTTC. This gives the protein CASSLRGQGARETQYF. This chain connects TRBV7-9 to TRBJ2-5, with 11 nucleotides matching TRBD1. From germline, CDR1 is SEHNR and CDR2 FQNEAQ (reference sequence). With V trimmed by 2 bases and J by 4 bases, 6 bases remained unmatched. The CDR3 is made up of 16 amino acids.

The chain carries TRBV11-1 and TRBJ2-1, with 8 bases lining up with TRBD2. The V gene end was trimmed by 3 bases and the J gene end by 3 bases; junction bases not matched to a gene: 13. Germline values: CDR1 SGHAT, CDR2 FQDESV (reference sequence). This CDR3 is built from 18 residues. CDR3 amino acids: CASSFWPFGRAVYNEQFF. CDR3 bases: TGTGCCAGCAGCTTTTGGCCCTTCGGGAGGGCTGTCTACAATGAGCAGTTCTTC.

The rearrangement links TRBV7-2 to TRBJ2-6, with 7 bases aligning to TRBD1. The CDR3 runs 18 residues. The J segment lost 0 bases and the V segment lost 1 base, leaving 6 bases of the junction unmatched. In germline, CDR1 is SGHTA, CDR2 FQGNSA. CDR3 protein: CASSLVRDSPSGANVLTF. CDR3 nucleotides: TGTGCCAGCAGCTTAGTCCGGGACAGCCCCTCTGGGGCCAACGTCCTGACTTTC.

This rearrangement joins TRBV14 to TRBJ2-7, with D perhaps matching TRBD1 or TRBD2 (5 bases each). Between the trimmed V and J ends, which lost 0 bases and 5 bases, there was a span of 17 bases. The V gene's germline CDR1 is SGHDN and CDR2 FVKESK. The CDR3 runs 16 residues. The CDR3 reads CASSQDQGPGFDEQYF. The CDR3 DNA is TGTGCCAGCAGCCAAGATCAGGGCCCGGGGTTCGACGAGCAGTACTTC.

CDR3 DNA: TGCGCCAGCAGCCAAGACGCTCTAGCGGGGCGGGGATCCTACAATGAGCAGTTCTTC. Encoded protein: CASSQDALAGRGSYNEQFF. V and J are TRBV4-3 and TRBJ2-1, with TRBD2 matching over 9 bases. Germline CDR1 LGHNA, CDR2 YSLEER. This CDR3 has 19 amino acids. Unmatched junction bases numbered 10, after V lost 0 bases and J lost 1 base.

The chain joins TRBV5-4 to TRBJ2-3; no reliable D call. Trimming pared 4 bases from V and 7 bases from J, leaving 19 bases between. CDR1 and CDR2 (germline): SGHNT, YYREEE (reference sequence). This CDR3 has 15 amino acids. The CDR3 region is CASSPLPGERNTQYF. DNA for the CDR3: TGTGCCAGCAGCCCCCTTCCCGGCGAGAGAAATACGCAGTATTTT.

CDR3 in DNA: TGTGCCAGCAGCTTAGGGAGTCGGGGGGATACGCAGTATTTT. This codes for CASSLGSRGDTQYF. This chain uses TRBV5-6 with TRBJ2-3; tentative D call: TRBD2 (6 bases). Germline V gene lookup returns CDR1 SGHDT and CDR2 YYEEEE. The CDR3 extends over 14 amino acids. Trimming pared 2 bases from V and 6 bases from J, leaving 13 bases between.

The rearrangement links TRBV14 to TRBJ2-2; D possibly uses TRBD1 or TRBD2 (6 bases each). The CDR3 loop spans 18 amino acids. Trimming left V 4 bases short and J 2 bases short, with 20 bases between. Germline V gene data show CDR1 as SGHDN and CDR2 as FVKESK. The CDR3 DNA sequence: TGTGCCAGCAGCCTTATTCGGGGGCGCTTAAAAAACACCGGGGAGCTGTTTTTT. Translating it yields CASSLIRGRLKNTGELFF.

The chain carries TRBV28 and TRBJ1-4; TRBD1 is a possible D gene (5 bases). V was pared by 3 bases and J by 4 bases, with 9 bases between. The CDR3 has 14 residues. Germline V CDR1 and CDR2: MDHEN, SYDVKM. Here the CDR3 reads CASSFDSYNEKLFF. The DNA of the CDR3 is TGTGCCAGCAGTTTCGACAGCTATAATGAAAAACTGTTTTTT.

This chain links TRBV28 with TRBJ1-1, with unresolved D. The length of the CDR3 is 13 residues. V was pared by 1 base and J by 0 bases, with 3 bases between. The germline CDR1 and CDR2 sequences are MDHEN and SYDVKM. CDR3 nucleotides: TGTGCCAGCAGTTTATACCTGAACACTGAAGCTTTCTTT. It is translated as CASSLYLNTEAFF. The full variable domain, its missing parts supplied by reference TRBV28 and TRBJ1-1, is DVKVTQSSRYLVKRTGEKVFLECVQDMDHENMFWYRQDPGLGLRLIYFSYDVKMKEKGDIPEGYSVSREKKERFSLILESASTNQTSMYLCASSLYLNTEAFFGQGTRLTVV.

The chain joins TRBV5-1 to TRBJ2-3; a possible D gene is TRBD1 (6 bases). Per the germline V gene, CDR1 is SGHRS and CDR2 is YFSETQ. The CDR3 extends over 15 amino acids. The germline V and J ends were trimmed by 0 bases and 3 bases, with 11 bases remaining between them. CDR3 DNA sequence: TGCGCCAGCAGCTTGGGAACTACAGGGACAGATACGCAGTATTTT. Translating gives CASSLGTTGTDTQYF.

V usage is TRBV7-8 and J usage is TRBJ2-5, with TRBD1 matching 7 bases. Germline-derived CDR1 and CDR2 are SGHVS and FQNEAQ. The CDR3 covers 14 residues. V shed 5 bases and J 5 bases; nucleotides not matched to a gene: 8. CDR3 sequence: CASSHRGVGETQYF. The DNA of the CDR3 is TGTGCCAGCAGCCACAGGGGCGTAGGGGAGACCCAGTACTTC.